This entry lists 21 T cell receptor beta chains sequenced from one sample in a study of T cells in women clearing cervical HPV infection. Measured with immunoSEQ multiplex PCR; TCRdb has only the in-frame clones, and not every one. The table lists about 20,000 clones. Input material: blood buffy coat. Receptors were obtained from a woman aged 18-70 years with a cervical HPV16 infection that either progressed to CIN3+ or cleared (not recorded which).

A remark on this clone: The read falls 3 residues short of the CDR3 end, and the missing part is taken from the germline J gene. The chain joins TRBV7-2 to TRBJ2-3, with TRBD2 as a possible D gene (5 bases). The CDR3 totals 13 residues. The germline V gene has CDR1 SGHTA and CDR2 FQGNSA. CDR3 protein: CASSRSSNQPQYF. Incomplete CDR3 DNA: TGTGCCAGCAGCCGATCTAGCAATCAGCCG.

Comments on this clone: The sequenced fragment ends 3 residues before the CDR3 boundary, so the rest is inferred from the germline J gene. The chain links TRBV10-3 to TRBJ2-1, with 8 bases identical to TRBD1. Trimming at V came to 4 bases and at J to 6 bases, leaving 5 bases not matched to a gene. This CDR3 has 14 amino acids. The germline V gene encodes CDR1 ENHRY and CDR2 SYGVKD. The CDR3 is CAISGTGTLNEQFF. CDR3 DNA, as far as it was read: TGTGCCATCAGTGGGACAGGGACTCTCAATGAG.

For this clone: The read halts 3 residues ahead of the CDR3 end, with the missing end drawn from the germline J gene. The V and J genes are TRBV12-5 and TRBJ1-1; D uncertain. V lost 8 bases and J 0 bases, leaving 10 bases between the germline ends. There are 13 residues in the CDR3. The germline gives CDR1 LGHNT, CDR2 FRNRAP. This CDR3 is CASTGSLNTEAFF. Partial CDR3 DNA: TGTGCTAGTACGGGGTCTCTGAACACTGAA.

Details on this clone: The observed sequence ends 3 residues before the CDR3 terminus, with the missing tail filled in from the germline J gene. The chain uses TRBV19 and TRBJ1-1; D may be TRBD1 (5 bases). The CDR3 is 17 amino acids. Germline V gene sequence: CDR1 LNHDA, CDR2 SQIVND (reference sequence). The germline V and J ends were trimmed by 5 bases and 4 bases, with 23 bases remaining between them. The CDR3 loop reads CASSPWDGRPGGTEAFF. The DNA read from the CDR3 is TGTGCCAGTAGTCCTTGGGACGGTCGCCCGGGGGGCACTGAA. Combining the CDR3 with reference TRBV19 and TRBJ1-1 gives the whole variable domain DGGITQSPKYLFRKEGQNVTLSCEQNLNHDAMYWYRQDPGQGLRLIYYSQIVNDFQKGDIAEGYSVSREKKESFPLTVTSAQKNPTAFYLCASSPWDGRPGGTEAFFGQGTRLTVV.

A word on this clone: The read terminates 3 residues before the CDR3 end, so the remaining end is supplied by the germline J gene. The chain links TRBV20-1 to TRBJ2-5, with TRBD1 matching over 10 bases. The trim removed 5 bases at V and 3 bases at J, leaving 3 bases unmatched. This CDR3 has 13 amino acids. Germline V gives CDR1 DFQATT, CDR2 SNEGSKA (reference sequence). CDR3 amino acids: CSALGQGEETQYF. CDR3 DNA (partial): TGCAGTGCTCTCGGACAGGGGGAAGAGACC.

As concerns this clone: Read sequence stops 3 residues before the CDR3 end, and the germline J gene provides the missing end. The chain carries TRBV20-1 and TRBJ2-3; TRBD2 matches 9 bases. There are 16 residues in the CDR3. Losses at the gene ends were 5 bases for V and 5 bases for J; bases not matched to a gene: 14. Germline V gives CDR1 DFQATT, CDR2 SNEGSKA (reference sequence). The sequenced CDR3 bases are TGCAGTGCTCGTCCTAGCGGGGCCCCCCTGGGAGATACG. Residues: CSARPSGAPLGDT. The whole CDR3 sequence reads CSARPSGAPLGDTQYF.

Points on this clone: The read ends 3 residues early relative to the CDR3; the germline J gene fills the gap. V is TRBV20-1 and J is TRBJ1-5; possibly TRBD1 for D (5 bases). The CDR3 is 15 amino acids. CDR1 and CDR2 (germline): DFQATT, SNEGSKA (reference sequence). The V end was cut by 3 bases, the J end by 0 bases, with 12 bases between. CDR3 DNA, as far as it was read: TGCAGTGCTAGGGCGGACACCGATAGCAATCAGCCC. Encoded protein: CSARADTDSNQP. The full CDR3 protein reads CSARADTDSNQPQHF.

Comment on this clone: With the read ending 3 residues before the CDR3 end, the germline J gene is used to fill in that end. The J gene is TRBJ2-1, the V gene TRBV28; TRBD1 aligns across 8 bases. The V gene's germline CDR1 is MDHEN and CDR2 SYDVKM. The CDR3 is made up of 19 amino acids. V was pared by 5 bases and J by 2 bases, with 17 bases of the junction left unmatched. The sequenced part of the CDR3 DNA is TGTGCCAGCAGTCCCCTAAGGCTGGGGATGGACAGGGCCTACAATGAG. It translates to CASSPLRLGMDRAYNE. The whole CDR3 protein is CASSPLRLGMDRAYNEQFF.

About this clone: Its ends do not fully match the called genes, so a read error is possible. The read terminates 3 residues before the CDR3 end, so the remaining end is supplied by the germline J gene. The chain couples TRBV4-2 to TRBJ2-3; tentative D call: TRBD2 (5 bases). Germline values: CDR1 LGHNA, CDR2 YNFKEQ. This CDR3 comprises 15 residues. This CDR3 reads CASSPDPKRGDTQYF. CDR3 bases read: TGCGCCAGCTCACCTGACCCGAAAAGAGGGGATACG.

The DNA read from the CDR3 is TGTGCCAGCAGTTACAGACGAGGACTAGCGGGGCTAATTGAG. It codes for CASSYRRGLAGLIE. In full, the CDR3 is CASSYRRGLAGLIEQFF. This sequence joins TRBV6-2 or TRBV6-3 and TRBJ2-1; TRBD2 matches at 12 bases. The read halts 3 residues ahead of the CDR3 end, with the missing end drawn from the germline J gene. V trimming: 2 bases; J trimming: 9 bases; junction bases outside the gene matches: 11. The V gene's germline CDR1 is MNHEY and CDR2 SVGEGT. This CDR3 is built from 17 residues.

Comment on this clone: Sequencing ends 3 residues short of the CDR3 end; the germline J gene provides the rest. The V gene is TRBV20-1, the J gene TRBJ2-3, with TRBD2 matching over 7 bases. Trimming removed 4 bases from V and 6 bases from J; junction bases left unmatched: 7. This CDR3 comprises 13 residues. CDR1 is DFQATT and CDR2 is SNEGSKA in the germline V gene (reference sequence). The covered CDR3 bases are TGCAGTGCTATCCGGGACTATGGGGATACG. Protein sequence: CSAIRDYGDT. In full, the CDR3 is CSAIRDYGDTQYF.

In regard to this clone: The CDR3 end is not reached by the read, which stops 3 residues before it; the germline J gene fills it in. The chain carries TRBV7-6 and TRBJ2-1; maybe TRBD1 (5 bases). There are 16 residues in the CDR3. Per germline, CDR1 SGHVS and CDR2 FNYEAQ. V was shortened by 5 bases and J by 0 bases, with 14 bases between the two germline ends. The covered CDR3 bases are TGTGCCAGCAGCAATGGAGACAGCAGCTCCTACAATGAG. Amino acid sequence: CASSNGDSSSYNE. From start to end, the CDR3 is CASSNGDSSSYNEQFF.

Worth noting for this clone: The CDR3 extends 3 residues past the end of the read, so its final part is completed from the germline J gene. The chain uses TRBV2 and TRBJ2-2, with D possibly being TRBD2 (6 bases). This CDR3 has 16 amino acids. Germline V lookup: CDR1 SNHLY, CDR2 FYNNEI. Trimming took 3 bases from V and 6 from J, leaving 17 bases between them. The CDR3 bases that were read are TGTGCCAGCAGTGATTCGGGGGAGGCGGTTCCCGGGGAG. It translates to CASSDSGEAVPGE. In full, the CDR3 reads CASSDSGEAVPGELFF.

Remarks on this clone: Coverage ceases 3 residues before the CDR3 finishes, and the germline J gene fills in the end. The rearrangement uses TRBV20-1 and TRBJ2-3, with 8 bases lining up with TRBD2. This CDR3 comprises 15 residues. The germline V gene encodes CDR1 DFQATT and CDR2 SNEGSKA (reference sequence). Germline trimming cut 3 bases from V and 0 bases from J; bases unmatched to any gene: 5. The sequenced CDR3 bases are TGCAGTGCTAGTAAAGCGGGGGCTAGCACAGATACG. This encodes CSASKAGASTDT. The complete CDR3 sequence is CSASKAGASTDTQYF.

Comment on this clone: The read comes to an end 3 residues before the CDR3 does, leaving the germline J gene to fill in the end. The same CDR3 can be traced to other DNA sequences in this sample. This chain uses TRBV18 with TRBJ2-3, with 10 bases that match TRBD1. The germline gives CDR1 KGHSH, CDR2 LQKENI. This CDR3 has 18 amino acids. The J segment lost 3 bases and the V segment lost 3 bases, leaving 12 bases of the junction unmatched. The part of the CDR3 DNA that was read is TGTGCCAGCTCACCCGTCCCGGGACAGGGGTCGGGGACAGATACG. Its translation is CASSPVPGQGSGTDT. The complete CDR3 protein is CASSPVPGQGSGTDTQYF. The full variable domain, rest sourced from reference TRBV18 and TRBJ2-3, is NAGVMQNPRHLVRRRGQEARLRCSPMKGHSHVYWYRQLPEEGLKFMVYLQKENIIDESGMPKERFSAEFPKEGPSILRIQQVVRGDSAAYFCASSPVPGQGSGTDTQYFGPGTRLTVL.

As regards this clone: The CDR3 goes on 3 residues after the read ends, and that part is filled in from the germline J gene. The chain couples TRBV2 to TRBJ2-2; D may match TRBD1 or TRBD2 (5 bases each). This CDR3 spans 12 amino acids. V was cut by 11 bases and J by 6 bases, with 13 bases left in between. CDR1 and CDR2 from the germline V gene are SNHLY and FYNNEI. Partial CDR3 DNA: TGTGCCTTACAGGCGAGGGCCGGGGAG. Amino acids: CALQARAGE. The CDR3, in full, reads CALQARAGELFF.

In regard to this clone: Read coverage stops 3 residues before the CDR3 terminus; the germline J gene supplies the remainder. The chain couples TRBV19 to TRBJ2-1; 7 nucleotides agree with TRBD1. Germline V gene sequence: CDR1 LNHDA, CDR2 SQIVND (reference sequence). V was clipped by 5 bases and J by 5 bases; unmatched bases: 6. There are 14 residues in the CDR3. Incomplete CDR3 DNA: TGTGCCAGTAGTCTATTCGACAGGGACAATGAG. Translated, it gives CASSLFDRDNE. The full CDR3 is CASSLFDRDNEQFF.

Points on this clone: The CDR3 goes on 3 residues after the read ends, and that part is filled in from the germline J gene. This chain uses TRBV20-1 with TRBJ2-7, with a tentative D call TRBD2 (5 bases). CDR1 is DFQATT, CDR2 SNEGSKA, per germline (reference sequence). There are 14 residues in the CDR3. The ends were cut back, 3 bases at V and 0 bases at J, with 12 bases in the middle. CDR3 bases read: TGCAGTGCTAGTGAGATAGCGCCCTCCTACGAG. It translates to CSASEIAPSYE. The full CDR3 sequence reads CSASEIAPSYEQYF.

For this clone: The CDR3 is cut off 3 residues early in the read; its end comes from the germline J gene. The gene calls are TRBV18 and TRBJ1-1; D uncertain. The CDR3 sequence is 14 residues long. Germline assignment: CDR1 KGHSH and CDR2 LQKENI. The CDR3 loop reads CASSPPSGGNIAFF. The sequenced CDR3 bases are TGTGCCAGCTCACCACCGAGCGGAGGGAACATT.

Concerning this clone itself: The read comes to an end 3 residues before the CDR3 does, leaving the germline J gene to fill in the end. This sequence joins TRBV19 and TRBJ1-5; the D is unclear. The CDR3 runs to 15 residues. CDR1 and CDR2 from the germline V gene are LNHDA and SQIVND (reference sequence). V lost 1 base to trimming and J lost 3 bases, with 10 bases between them. The sequenced part of the CDR3 DNA is TGTGCCAGTAGTATAGGGCTTATTAACAATCAGCCC. It encodes CASSIGLINNQP. The full CDR3 protein reads CASSIGLINNQPQHF. Full variable domain (missing parts from reference TRBV19 and TRBJ1-5): DGGITQSPKYLFRKEGQNVTLSCEQNLNHDAMYWYRQDPGQGLRLIYYSQIVNDFQKGDIAEGYSVSREKKESFPLTVTSAQKNPTAFYLCASSIGLINNQPQHFGDGTRLSIL.

In the case of this clone: The read ends 3 residues early relative to the CDR3; the germline J gene fills the gap. J is TRBJ2-3 and V is TRBV5-1; 11 bases fit TRBD1. The CDR3 contains 16 residues. The V gene end was trimmed by 4 bases and the J gene end by 3 bases; junction bases not matched to a gene: 7. Germline values: CDR1 SGHRS, CDR2 YFSETQ. CDR3 protein: CASSIRTGGITDTQYF. The CDR3 DNA, read in part, is TGCGCCAGCAGCATCCGGACAGGGGGCATAACAGATACG.